These 11 T cell receptor beta chains came from one sample sequenced in a study of regulatory T cells in long-lasting Graves disease. Construction of TCR beta libraries relied on iRepertoire HTBI primers and on Arm-PCR targeting CDR3 regions. TCRdb re-called the multiplex PCR reads through MiXCR, storing one row per CDR3 protein. The sample carries approximately 400,000 distinct CDR3 sequences, over 9.5% recorded once. The time point denotes: newly diagnosed GD, antithyroid drugs for less than 3 months. The TCR library was made from RNA that had been extracted from PBMCs in TRIzol. The data also belong to a second study, concerning T cells in Graves' hyperthyroidism and ophthalmopathy.

The specimen was peripheral blood mononuclear cells (PBMCs), collected at new diagnosis, from a patient treated with antithyroid drugs. These receptors were taken from a woman younger than 35 with Graves disease.

In its sample, this clonotype was seen many times. The chain recombines TRBV18 with TRBJ1-2, with a tentative D call TRBD1 (5 bases). CDR3 length equals 14 residues. Germline loops: CDR1 KGHSH, CDR2 LQKENI. The V end was cut by 3 bases, the J end by 8 bases, with 16 bases between. The CDR3 is CASSPLDRRNGYTF. CDR3 coding DNA: TGTGCCAGCTCACCCCTTGACAGAAGAAACGGCTACACCTTC.

This clonotype was seen at least ten times. The chain carries TRBV29-1 and TRBJ2-7; 11 bases align to TRBD2. The germline V gene has CDR1 SQVTM and CDR2 ANQGSEA. The CDR3 sequence is 12 residues long. The V and J ends lost 7 bases and 6 bases, in that order; junction bases with no gene match: 5. The CDR3 bases are TGCAGCGGGGAGGGGACTAGCGGCGAGCAGTACTTC. Translating gives CSGEGTSGEQYF.

This clonotype was observed many times. This chain connects TRBV5-1 to TRBJ1-5, with unresolved D. The length of the CDR3 is 15 residues. Germline V gene data show CDR1 as SGHRS and CDR2 as YFSETQ. Trimming left V 1 base short and J 3 bases short, with 11 bases between. CDR3 sequence: CASSLSGWDNQPQHF. Written as DNA, the CDR3 is TGCGCCAGCAGCTTGAGTGGGTGGGACAATCAGCCCCAGCATTTT.

There are a few counts of this clonotype. The rearrangement links TRBV20-1 to TRBJ1-1; 7 bases are shared with TRBD1. V lost 3 bases, J lost 0 bases, and 1 base stayed unmatched. The length of the CDR3 is 13 residues. CDR1 and CDR2 from the germline V gene are DFQATT and SNEGSKA (reference sequence). The DNA for the CDR3 is TGCAGTGCTAGGGGACAGTTGAACACTGAAGCTTTCTTT. Its protein product is CSARGQLNTEAFF.

This clonotype was detected many times. The chain links TRBV5-5 to TRBJ2-3; 10 bases line up with TRBD1. Germline trimming cut 5 bases from V and 4 bases from J; bases unmatched to any gene: 4. Per the germline V gene, CDR1 is SGHKS and CDR2 is YYEKEE (reference sequence). The CDR3 extends over 14 amino acids. The CDR3 DNA reads TGTGCCAGCAGTGACGACAGGGGGCCAGATACGCAGTATTTT. Translated: CASSDDRGPDTQYF.

This clonotype showed up many times. V gene TRBV18 combines with J gene TRBJ2-3; D is perhaps TRBD1 or TRBD2 (5 bases each). CDR3 size: 14 residues. V shed 4 bases and J shed 5 bases, with 13 bases lying between them. Germline V gene sequence: CDR1 KGHSH, CDR2 LQKENI. CDR3 nucleotides: TGTGCCAGCTCACGGGAACTGGGACGAGATACGCAGTATTTT. It is translated as CASSRELGRDTQYF.

DNA of the CDR3: TGTGCCAGTAGTATGTCTAGCGAATACAATGAGCAGTTCTTC. Translation gives CASSMSSEYNEQFF. The rearrangement uses TRBV19 and TRBJ2-1; D is perhaps TRBD2 (6 bases). V dropped 3 bases and J dropped 4 bases, with 10 bases sitting between them. Germline lookup yields CDR1 LNHDA and CDR2 SQIVND (reference sequence). The CDR3 is made up of 14 amino acids.

This clonotype was picked up many times. V is TRBV7-2 and J is TRBJ2-1, with a tentative D call TRBD2 (5 bases). Trimming took 1 base from V and 8 from J, leaving 9 bases between them. CDR1 is SGHTA and CDR2 is FQGNSA in the germline V gene. The CDR3 contains 13 residues. CDR3 coding DNA: TGTGCCAGCAGCTTAGTGACGGGATATGAGCAGTTCTTC. Amino acid sequence: CASSLVTGYEQFF.

In its sample, this clonotype was seen many times. The chain employs TRBV11-2 and TRBJ2-7, with D tentatively TRBD1 (5 bases). The CDR3 consists of 15 residues. Trimming stripped 5 bases from V and 1 base from J, with 15 bases between. Germline CDR1 SGHAT, CDR2 FQNNGV. CDR3 loop: CASSSRVSPSYEQYF. In DNA form, the CDR3 reads TGTGCCAGCAGCAGCAGGGTATCGCCATCCTACGAGCAGTACTTC.

This chain links TRBV12-3 or TRBV12-4 with TRBJ2-1; tentative D call: TRBD2 (5 bases). The DNA end favors TRBJ2-5, so the J call may be wrong. The length of the CDR3 is 17 residues. The CDR3 protein is CASSFNIGGSARETQYF. The CDR3 bases are TGTGCCAGCAGTTTTAATATCGGAGGCAGCGCCCGAGAGACCCAGTACTTC.

The V and J genes are TRBV27 and TRBJ2-2, with 13 bases identical to TRBD2. Per the germline V gene, CDR1 is MNHEY and CDR2 is SMNVEV (reference sequence). The junction had 10 bases not matched to a gene; V was cut back by 6 bases and J by 6 bases. The CDR3 totals 17 residues. This chain's CDR3 is CASSRITSGRAAGELFF. The CDR3 DNA sequence: TGTGCCAGCAGCAGAATTACTAGCGGGAGGGCCGCCGGGGAGCTGTTTTTT.